A selection of T cell receptor beta chains follows, all from one sample in a study of regulatory and conventional T cells in RAG deficiency. Assay: immunoSEQ multiplex PCR; the TCRdb copy retains only in-frame clones and omits some. The sample shows 15,000 to 20,000 clones, approximately 88% of them seen only once. The same data also went into a second study, on regulatory T cells.

Material: Tregs sorted from blood. The receptors stem from a human donor in good health. CDR3s include the opening cysteine and the closing phenylalanine or tryptophan. Fields, in order: V gene, D gene, J gene, clone size, CDR3 length, CDR3 protein. The D gene is left open where the match is weak. Clone size appears in some rows only: once, few, many, or a class for an expanded clone.

V gene: TRBV5-1
D gene: -
J gene: TRBJ1-2
clone size: -
CDR3 length: 14
CDR3 protein: CASSSGPGRYGYTF

V gene: TRBV10-2
D gene: TRBD1
J gene: TRBJ1-2
clone size: -
CDR3 length: 13
CDR3 protein: CASRTGQGDGYTF

V gene: TRBV19
D gene: -
J gene: TRBJ2-5
clone size: -
CDR3 length: 14
CDR3 protein: CASSKVGSRETQYF

V gene: TRBV29-1
D gene: TRBD1
J gene: TRBJ1-2
clone size: -
CDR3 length: 13
CDR3 protein: CSVTGEAAYGYTF

V gene: TRBV6-1
D gene: -
J gene: TRBJ1-4
clone size: -
CDR3 length: 12
CDR3 protein: CASSEAGGETFF

V gene: TRBV5-4
D gene: TRBD1
J gene: TRBJ1-6
clone size: once
CDR3 length: 14
CDR3 protein: CASTRTGGLSPLHF

V gene: TRBV6-5
D gene: TRBD2
J gene: TRBJ2-7
clone size: -
CDR3 length: 14
CDR3 protein: CASSESGRANEQYF

V gene: TRBV5-8
D gene: -
J gene: TRBJ2-1
clone size: once
CDR3 length: 16
CDR3 protein: CASSSTRGWEKNEQFF

V gene: TRBV28
D gene: -
J gene: TRBJ2-1
clone size: once
CDR3 length: 15
CDR3 protein: CASSLSGDPYNEQFF

V gene: TRBV2
D gene: TRBD2
J gene: TRBJ2-3
clone size: -
CDR3 length: 14
CDR3 protein: CAIQRERITDTQYF

V gene: TRBV10-3
D gene: -
J gene: TRBJ1-5
clone size: -
CDR3 length: 19
CDR3 protein: CAISESIFGGSVYNQPQHF

V gene: TRBV15
D gene: -
J gene: TRBJ1-1
clone size: once
CDR3 length: 14
CDR3 protein: CATSRDVTNTEAFF

V gene: TRBV7-9
D gene: -
J gene: TRBJ2-5
clone size: once
CDR3 length: 13
CDR3 protein: CASSLSGRETQYF

V gene: TRBV5-1
D gene: TRBD2
J gene: TRBJ2-3
clone size: -
CDR3 length: 14
CDR3 protein: CASLMWGGGDTQYF

V gene: TRBV6-1
D gene: TRBD1
J gene: TRBJ1-6
clone size: -
CDR3 length: 15
CDR3 protein: CASRDRVSVNSPLHF

V gene: TRBV5-5
D gene: TRBD1
J gene: TRBJ1-5
clone size: -
CDR3 length: 15
CDR3 protein: CASSQGQARNQPQHF

V gene: TRBV19
D gene: -
J gene: TRBJ2-5
clone size: -
CDR3 length: 13
CDR3 protein: CASSTGTQETQYF

V gene: TRBV5-1
D gene: -
J gene: TRBJ1-2
clone size: -
CDR3 length: 12
CDR3 protein: CASGQYNYGYTF

V gene: TRBV7-8
D gene: -
J gene: TRBJ2-5
clone size: -
CDR3 length: 13
CDR3 protein: CASSSGPRETQYF

V gene: TRBV28
D gene: TRBD2
J gene: TRBJ2-7
clone size: -
CDR3 length: 17
CDR3 protein: CASSFEVGLASTYEQYF